The 8 T cell receptor beta chains listed next were all sequenced from one sample in a study of cytomegalovirus exposure and HLA in healthy donors. In the PCR, 60 Vbeta and 13 Jbeta primers were used. TCRdb keeps only in-frame clones here, not all; method: immunoSEQ multiplex PCR. The data show around 250,000 clones, roughly 91% seen once. The sequencing input was PBMCs. All receptors come from a girl aged 2-15 years in good health and CMV-seronegative.

The CDR3 reads CASSYSDRVPDTQYF. Here the CDR3 DNA reads TGTGCCAGCAGTTACTCCGATCGGGTCCCAGATACGCAGTATTTT. V is TRBV6-6 and J is TRBJ2-3; D remains ambiguous. The CDR3 extends over 15 amino acids. CDR1 MNHNY and CDR2 SVGAGI come from the germline V gene (reference sequence). Deletions cut 0 bases from V and 4 bases from J, with 11 bases between.

The chain couples TRBV27 to TRBJ2-3, with D unresolved. Germline-derived CDR1 and CDR2 are MNHEY and SMNVEV (reference sequence). V gave up 5 bases and J gave up 3 bases, with 6 bases separating them. This CDR3 contains 12 residues. The CDR3 region has the DNA TGTGCCAGCAGTGGTGCGACAGATACGCAGTATTTT. It translates to CASSGATDTQYF.

This clone was counted a single time. The V call is TRBV6-5, the J call TRBJ2-7, with D perhaps matching TRBD1 (5 bases). CDR1 is MNHEY, CDR2 SVGAGI, per germline. Trimming took off 7 bases at V and 2 bases at J, with 15 bases between the two ends. This CDR3 has 14 amino acids. CDR3: CASKPTAPTYEQYF. The DNA for the CDR3 is TGTGCCAGCAAACCGACAGCCCCTACCTACGAGCAGTACTTC.

The gene calls are TRBV2 and TRBJ1-5; D remains unclear. Trimming left V 7 bases short and J 0 bases short, with 7 bases between. The CDR3 spans 13 residues. Looked up from germline, CDR1 is SNHLY and CDR2 is FYNNEI. CDR3: CASKDYSNQPQHF. CDR3 DNA: TGTGCCAGCAAGGACTATAGCAATCAGCCCCAGCATTTT.

The V and J genes are TRBV4-2 and TRBJ1-4; D gene ambiguous. V was shortened by 0 bases and J by 3 bases, with 8 bases between the two germline ends. The germline CDR1 and CDR2 sequences are LGHNA and YNFKEQ. The CDR3 totals 15 residues. The CDR3 DNA reads TGTGCCAGCAGCCAAGATTGGAGGCCTAATGAAAAACTGTTTTTT. Encoded protein: CASSQDWRPNEKLFF.

The chain combines TRBV7-7 with TRBJ1-3; weak D call: TRBD1 (5 bases). Germline CDR1 is SSHAT and CDR2 is FNYEAQ (reference sequence). CDR3 length: 15 amino acids. Trimming took 6 bases from V and 0 from J, leaving 12 bases between them. Here the CDR3 reads CASSSGHNSGNTIYF. The CDR3 nucleotides read TGTGCCAGCAGTTCCGGACACAACTCTGGAAACACCATATATTTT.

This clone was counted a single time. The chain recombines TRBV14 with TRBJ1-1; D is uncertain. The CDR3 sequence is 16 residues long. V gave up 4 bases and J gave up 0 bases, with 15 bases separating them. Per the germline V gene, CDR1 is SGHDN and CDR2 is FVKESK. CDR3 residues: CASSLNPVGLNTEAFF. The CDR3 DNA reads as TGTGCCAGCAGCCTCAACCCGGTGGGCCTGAACACTGAAGCTTTCTTT.

The chain uses TRBV6-5 and TRBJ2-3; D might be TRBD2 (6 bases). V was pared by 2 bases and J by 0 bases, with 9 bases between. The germline V gene has CDR1 MNHEY and CDR2 SVGAGI. The CDR3 is 15 amino acids. The CDR3 protein is CASSYIAASTDTQYF. The CDR3 nucleotides are TGTGCCAGCAGTTACATAGCGGCTAGCACAGATACGCAGTATTTT.